This T cell receptor (beta chain) is drawn from a study of OX40 agonist ivuxolimab in advanced cancers. Profiled with immunoSEQ multiplex PCR; TCRdb holds only in-frame clones, not every one. The sample yields under 100,000 clones, 75% to 95% seen once. V lost 4 bases and J lost 15; bases outside the gene matches: 8. Germline CDR1 reads SEHNR; CDR2 reads FQNEAQ (reference sequence). This CDR3 is 12 amino acids long. About this clone: The antigen is unknown.

Whole-study findings and limits: Both blood CD4+ and CD8+ T cells showed clonal growth by week 6 at 0.1 to 3.0 mg/kg.

The source material was CD4+ or CD8+ T cells sorted from blood, sampled in a trial of the OX40 agonist ivuxolimab. This chain uses TRBV7-9 with TRBJ2-1, with 8 bases aligning to TRBD2. The receptor comes from an adult with an advanced solid tumor such as melanoma, head and neck, liver or kidney cancer. The CDR3 nucleotides are TGTGCCAGCAGCTCCGGGGGGGTCTCGGGGTTCTTC. Protein sequence: CASSSGGVSGFF.